The 22 T cell receptor beta chains given below trace back to one sample, sequenced in a study of response to subunit inactivated influenza vaccine. MiXCR, run by TCRdb on the RT-PCR reads, gives a single entry per CDR3 protein. Among roughly 630,000 distinct CDR3 sequences listed, 11% to 15% were seen once. The sequencing used PBMCs from blood, collected 14 to 15 days before vaccination. These receptors all stem from a man aged 45-65 years who received an inactivated influenza vaccine.

This clonotype was counted a few times. The chain couples TRBV6-5 to TRBJ2-5; D is possibly TRBD1 or TRBD2 (5 bases each). This CDR3 is 16 amino acids long. Per the germline V gene, CDR1 is MNHEY and CDR2 is SVGAGI. Trimming took 2 bases from V and 1 from J, leaving 14 bases between them. CDR3 region: CASSYPGGGTQETQYF. The CDR3 DNA is TGTGCCAGCAGTTACCCGGGCGGTGGGACCCAAGAGACCCAGTACTTC.

The chain recombines TRBV12-3 or TRBV12-4 with TRBJ2-7, with 9 bases aligning to TRBD1. Losses at the gene ends were 5 bases for V and 7 bases for J; bases not matched to a gene: 12. This CDR3 has 15 residues. CDR3 region: CASSRAGTGIREQYF. Here the CDR3 DNA reads TGTGCCAGCAGTCGCGCCGGGACAGGGATTCGGGAGCAGTACTTC.

This clonotype was seen more than once but under ten times. The gene calls are TRBV25-1 and TRBJ1-2; no clear D gene. The germline V gene encodes CDR1 MGHDK and CDR2 SYGVNS. The CDR3 runs 13 residues. Trimming cost V 3 bases and J 2 bases, with 7 bases left between them. The CDR3 loop reads CASSDSGNYGYTF. For the CDR3, the DNA is TGTGCCAGCAGTGATTCGGGGAACTATGGCTACACCTTC.

This clonotype was seen many times. J is TRBJ2-4 and V is TRBV20-1, with D possibly matching TRBD2 (6 bases). Trimming shortened V by 3 bases and J by 0 bases, and 6 bases separated the two germline ends. The germline CDR1 and CDR2 sequences are DFQATT and SNEGSKA (reference sequence). The CDR3 totals 13 residues. The CDR3 region has the DNA TGCAGTGCTAGCGGGGGAGCCAAAAACATTCAGTACTTC. This sequence encodes CSASGGAKNIQYF.

The chain employs TRBV9 and TRBJ2-1, with D maybe TRBD2 (6 bases). The CDR3 runs to 15 residues. Germline CDR1 SGDLS, CDR2 YYNGEE. Trimming shortened V by 2 bases and J by 7 bases, and 16 bases separated the two germline ends. The CDR3 spells CASSVGSGVENEQFF. In nucleotides, the CDR3 is TGTGCCAGCAGCGTCGGGTCGGGAGTAGAAAATGAGCAGTTCTTC.

This clonotype came up a few times. The V gene is TRBV29-1, the J gene TRBJ2-1, with 9 bases identical to TRBD2. This CDR3 comprises 13 residues. The germline gives CDR1 SQVTM, CDR2 ANQGSEA. The trim removed 8 bases at V and 4 bases at J, leaving 6 bases unmatched. The CDR3 DNA reads as TGCAGCACCGGACTAGCGCCGTACAATGAGCAGTTCTTC. Its protein is CSTGLAPYNEQFF.

This clonotype has just a few counts. The chain couples TRBV12-3 or TRBV12-4 to TRBJ2-1; D is unclear. V gave up 7 bases and J gave up 7 bases, with 14 bases separating them. This CDR3 has 13 residues. As DNA, the CDR3 is TGTGCCAGCACCCCACTCTGGCTTAATGAGCAGTTCTTC. This encodes CASTPLWLNEQFF.

This clonotype has ten or more counts. The rearrangement joins TRBV12-3 or TRBV12-4 to TRBJ2-1; 10 positions match TRBD2. The trim removed 5 bases at V and 6 bases at J, leaving 7 bases unmatched. The CDR3 has 15 residues. CDR3 region: CASSRPSGSANEQFF. As DNA, the CDR3 is TGTGCCAGCAGTCGTCCTAGCGGGAGTGCCAATGAGCAGTTCTTC.

This clonotype was counted many times. This chain joins TRBV24-1 and TRBJ2-7; the D gene is possibly TRBD2 (5 bases). The germline gives CDR1 KGHDR, CDR2 SFDVKD. V was cut by 2 bases and J by 3 bases, with 13 bases left in between. This CDR3 region has 15 residues. CDR3 DNA: TGTGCCACCAGTGATTCTTCCGGACTTATCTACGAGCAGTACTTC. It encodes CATSDSSGLIYEQYF.

This sequence joins TRBV9 and TRBJ2-7; possibly TRBD2 for D (5 bases). The V and J ends lost 0 bases and 1 base respectively, with 14 bases between them. The V gene's germline CDR1 is SGDLS and CDR2 YYNGEE. The CDR3 totals 16 residues. The CDR3 coding sequence is TGTGCCAGCAGCGTAGGCCCTCGGACTGTGTCCTACGAGCAGTACTTC. It encodes CASSVGPRTVSYEQYF.

V is TRBV20-1 and J is TRBJ2-3, with TRBD2 matching 16 bases. V shed 1 base and J 2 bases; nucleotides not matched to a gene: 9. CDR3 length equals 19 residues. Germline V gene sequence: CDR1 DFQATT, CDR2 SNEGSKA (reference sequence). The CDR3 sequence: CSARGGLAGGPGATDTQYF. The CDR3 DNA follows: TGCAGTGCTAGAGGGGGACTAGCGGGAGGGCCCGGGGCCACAGATACGCAGTATTTT.

This clonotype was found a few times. The J gene is TRBJ2-3, the V gene TRBV11-2; D possibly matches TRBD1 or TRBD2 (5 bases each). The germline CDR1 and CDR2 sequences are SGHAT and FQNNGV. V was pared by 4 bases and J by 6 bases, with 17 bases between. This CDR3 comprises 15 residues. The CDR3 is CASSSGSAWGDTQYF. The CDR3 nucleotides read TGTGCCAGCAGCTCTGGGAGCGCTTGGGGGGATACGCAGTATTTT.

The chain carries TRBV5-1 and TRBJ1-1; D call uncertain. The CDR3 is 12 residues long. V lost 0 bases, J lost 4 bases, and 4 bases lay in between. Germline CDR1 reads SGHRS; CDR2 reads YFSETQ. The CDR3 region has the DNA TGCGCCAGCAGCTTGGCTCCCACTGAAGCTTTCTTT. Its protein is CASSLAPTEAFF.

This clonotype is a singleton in its sample. The CDR3 nucleotides are TGTGCCTGGAGAGGGACAGCACAGCCCCAGCATTTT. Translating gives CAWRGTAQPQHF. This chain links TRBV30 with TRBJ1-5; 7 positions match TRBD1. Germline V gene sequence: CDR1 GTSNPN, CDR2 SVGIG (reference sequence). This CDR3 has 12 residues. Trimming cost V 3 bases and J 7 bases; bases outside gene matches: 3.

The chain's CDR3 is CASSEPGQGIGNTIYF. The DNA for the CDR3 is TGTGCCAGCAGTGAACCGGGACAGGGAATCGGAAACACCATATATTTT. The chain has TRBV2 and TRBJ1-3, with 9 bases lining up with TRBD1. The CDR3 contains 16 residues. CDR1 and CDR2 from the germline V gene are SNHLY and FYNNEI. V shed 2 bases and J 4 bases; nucleotides not matched to a gene: 6.

There are a few counts of this clonotype. A much more abundant neighbour one base away suggests this may be a read error. The V call is TRBV29-1, the J call TRBJ1-1, with TRBD1 as a possible D gene (5 bases). V lost 7 bases to trimming and J lost 5 bases, with 17 bases between them. In germline, CDR1 is SQVTM, CDR2 ANQGSEA. This CDR3 spans 13 amino acids. CDR3: CSGWEPGRTEAFF. The CDR3 DNA reads TGCAGCGGTTGGGAGCCAGGGCGGACTGAAGCTTTCTTT.

The V and J genes are TRBV18 and TRBJ1-1; D is ambiguous. Per germline, CDR1 KGHSH and CDR2 LQKENI. V lost 3 bases, J lost 0 bases, and 8 bases lay in between. CDR3 length: 14 residues. As DNA, the CDR3 is TGTGCCAGCTCACCTTCAGAGATGAACACTGAAGCTTTCTTT. This sequence encodes CASSPSEMNTEAFF.

In its sample, this clonotype was seen a few times. The gene calls are TRBV20-1 and TRBJ2-7, with 8 bases matching TRBD1. CDR3 length equals 14 residues. Per the germline V gene, CDR1 is DFQATT and CDR2 is SNEGSKA (reference sequence). The V gene end was trimmed by 4 bases and the J gene end by 1 base; junction bases not matched to a gene: 6. The CDR3 region is CSATRTGLSYEQYF. The DNA of the CDR3 is TGCAGTGCTACCAGGACAGGGCTTTCCTACGAGCAGTACTTC.

This clonotype has only a few counts. This chain connects TRBV20-1 to TRBJ2-1; 7 bases are shared with TRBD2. Germline trimming cut 0 bases from V and 6 bases from J; bases unmatched to any gene: 5. The CDR3 covers 14 residues. Looked up from germline, CDR1 is DFQATT and CDR2 is SNEGSKA (reference sequence). CDR3 residues: CSARDVSGINEQFF. The CDR3 nucleotides read TGCAGTGCTAGAGATGTCAGCGGGATCAATGAGCAGTTCTTC.

This clonotype appeared a few times. The chain joins TRBV28 to TRBJ2-6, with 8 bases matching TRBD1. CDR1 is MDHEN and CDR2 is SYDVKM in the germline V gene. V lost 6 bases and J lost 1; bases outside the gene matches: 5. CDR3 length equals 16 residues. The CDR3 protein is CASSSGGQSGANVLTF. CDR3 nucleotide sequence: TGTGCCAGCAGCTCAGGGGGCCAATCTGGGGCCAACGTCCTGACTTTC. Full variable domain (missing parts from reference TRBV28 and TRBJ2-6): DVKVTQSSRYLVKRTGEKVFLECVQDMDHENMFWYRQDPGLGLRLIYFSYDVKMKEKGDIPEGYSVSREKKERFSLILESASTNQTSMYLCASSSGGQSGANVLTFGAGSRLTVL.

A few counts support this clonotype. The rearrangement links TRBV7-9 to TRBJ2-7, with D maybe TRBD1 (5 bases). V lost 1 base and J lost 2, with 18 bases in between. CDR1 is SEHNR, CDR2 FQNEAQ, per germline (reference sequence). CDR3 length: 17 amino acids. This CDR3 is CASSLGGPRLLTYEQYF. CDR3 coding DNA: TGTGCCAGCAGCTTAGGGGGCCCTCGGCTCCTCACCTACGAGCAGTACTTC.

V gene TRBV10-3 combines with J gene TRBJ2-3, with a possible D match to TRBD1 (5 bases). The CDR3 has 13 amino acids. In germline, CDR1 is ENHRY, CDR2 SYGVKD. V shed 8 bases and J shed 6 bases, with 15 bases lying between them. CDR3 nucleotide sequence: TGTGCCATCCGTAGTGGGGCCGAGGATACGCAGTATTTT. Its translation is CAIRSGAEDTQYF.